One and the same sample provided the 15 T cell receptor beta chains below, sequenced in a study of T cell clones after liver transplantation. Measured with immunoSEQ multiplex PCR; TCRdb has only the in-frame clones, and not every one. The sample has tens of thousands of clones, around four fifths seen once; the top ten hold about 2.5%. Sequencing used CD4+ T cells from blood, obtained at the 22-month timepoint. The receptors derive from a human patient who received a liver transplant. Some of these T cells may belong to the graft donor.

The rearrangement joins TRBV6-6 to TRBJ1-2; 7 bases map to TRBD1. V lost 6 bases to trimming and J lost 8 bases; unmatched junction nucleotides: 9. The length of the CDR3 is 13 residues. In germline, CDR1 is MNHNY, CDR2 SVGAGI (reference sequence). In DNA, the CDR3 is TGTGCCAGCAGGCGCCTGACAGGGTGGGGCTACACCTTC. This translates into CASRRLTGWGYTF.

In DNA form, the CDR3 reads TGTGCCAGCAGCGTAGCCGGGGATAGCAATCAGCCCCAGCATTTT. This translates into CASSVAGDSNQPQHF. The chain links TRBV9 to TRBJ1-5; D remains unclear. Trimming cost V 0 bases and J 0 bases, with 7 bases left between them. Germline CDR1 reads SGDLS; CDR2 reads YYNGEE. The CDR3 loop spans 15 amino acids.

The chain combines TRBV25-1 with TRBJ2-7; unclear D gene. CDR3 length: 12 amino acids. V was clipped by 1 base and J by 3 bases, with 4 bases between them. The germline CDR1 and CDR2 sequences are MGHDK and SYGVNS. CDR3 in DNA: TGTGCCAGCAGTGAATCAAACTACGAGCAGTACTTC. Translated: CASSESNYEQYF.

V gene TRBV28 combines with J gene TRBJ1-5; D perhaps matches TRBD1 (5 bases). V shed 7 bases and J shed 6 bases, with 16 bases lying between them. There are 14 residues in the CDR3. Germline V CDR1 and CDR2: MDHEN, SYDVKM. The CDR3 protein is CASTGGAVTQPQHF. In nucleotides, the CDR3 is TGTGCCAGCACCGGAGGGGCAGTCACTCAGCCCCAGCATTTT.

In its sample, this clone was seen once. The V gene is TRBV5-3, the J gene TRBJ2-1; D unclear. TRBV5-3 is designated an ORF whose function remains uncertain. The CDR3 extends over 14 amino acids. Trimming took off 2 bases at V and 1 base at J, with 7 bases between the two ends. In DNA form, the CDR3 reads TGTGCCAGAAGCTTTAAGACTTCCTACAATGAGCAGTTCTTC. Protein: CARSFKTSYNEQFF.

The chain uses TRBV6-5 and TRBJ2-7, with 9 positions matching TRBD2. V dropped 2 bases and J dropped 3; count of bases not matched to a gene: 8. The CDR3 is 16 residues long. The V gene's germline CDR1 is MNHEY and CDR2 SVGAGI. CDR3 nucleotides: TGTGCCAGCAGTTACACTCCCCAGCGGGGGGTCTACGAGCAGTACTTC. Its protein is CASSYTPQRGVYEQYF.

The chain joins TRBV4-2 to TRBJ2-7, with 7 bases that match TRBD2. Germline trimming cut 0 bases from V and 3 bases from J; bases unmatched to any gene: 8. There are 16 residues in the CDR3. The germline CDR1 and CDR2 sequences are LGHNA and YNFKEQ. Here the CDR3 reads CASSQDWEGGRYEQYF. In nucleotides, the CDR3 is TGTGCCAGCAGCCAAGATTGGGAGGGCGGGCGCTACGAGCAGTACTTC.

The rearrangement joins TRBV7-9 to TRBJ2-7; D perhaps matches TRBD2 (6 bases). This CDR3 region has 12 residues. V lost 5 bases, J lost 4 bases, and 9 bases lay in between. In germline, CDR1 is SEHNR, CDR2 FQNEAQ (reference sequence). CDR3 DNA: TGTGCCAGCAGCACCGGGACTTACGAGCAGTACTTC. This codes for CASSTGTYEQYF. Based on the CDR3 plus reference TRBV7-9 and TRBJ2-7, the full variable domain is DTGVSQNPRHKITKRGQNVTFRCDPISEHNRLYWYRQTLGQGPEFLTYFQNEAQLEKSRLLSDRFSAERPKGSFSTLEIQRTEQGDSAMYLCASSTGTYEQYFGPGTRLTVT.

The chain has TRBV28 and TRBJ2-3; the D gene is possibly TRBD2 (6 bases). CDR3 length equals 16 residues. Germline CDR1 reads MDHEN; CDR2 reads SYDVKM. V lost 6 bases and J lost 1, with 17 bases in between. The CDR3 is CASSSRAGLGTDTQYF. As DNA, the CDR3 is TGTGCCAGCAGCTCTCGAGCGGGCCTCGGCACAGATACGCAGTATTTT. Looking up the rest from reference TRBV28 and TRBJ2-3 gives the full variable domain: DVKVTQSSRYLVKRTGEKVFLECVQDMDHENMFWYRQDPGLGLRLIYFSYDVKMKEKGDIPEGYSVSREKKERFSLILESASTNQTSMYLCASSSRAGLGTDTQYFGPGTRLTVL.

This chain joins TRBV7-9 and TRBJ2-1, with TRBD2 as a possible D gene (5 bases). Germline V CDR1 and CDR2: SEHNR, FQNEAQ (reference sequence). Trimming took 5 bases from V and 2 from J, leaving 16 bases between them. The CDR3 has 16 amino acids. The CDR3 DNA follows: TGTGCCAGCAGCCACCGAACTAGTAACGCCTACAATGAGCAGTTCTTC. Its protein product is CASSHRTSNAYNEQFF.

The J gene is TRBJ1-4, the V gene TRBV27; no firm D call. Trimming removed 6 bases at V and 4 bases at J, with 15 bases between. CDR3 length equals 15 residues. CDR1 MNHEY and CDR2 SMNVEV come from the germline V gene (reference sequence). CDR3 nucleotides: TGTGCCAGCAGCCGCACCCCCCGGGATAATGAAAAACTGTTTTTT. This translates into CASSRTPRDNEKLFF.

With respect to this clone: This same CDR3 is encoded by further DNA sequences in the sample. J is TRBJ2-3 and V is TRBV7-9, with a weak D call TRBD2 (5 bases). Trimming took off 5 bases at V and 4 bases at J, with 10 bases between the two ends. CDR1 is SEHNR, CDR2 FQNEAQ, per germline (reference sequence). There are 13 residues in the CDR3. CDR3: CASSPRGPDTQYF. CDR3 bases: TGTGCCAGCAGCCCCCGGGGTCCAGATACGCAGTATTTT.

The chain links TRBV5-6 to TRBJ2-7; maybe TRBD1 (6 bases). The germline CDR1 and CDR2 sequences are SGHDT and YYEEEE. This CDR3 is 12 amino acids long. Trimming took 4 bases from V and 3 from J, leaving 8 bases between them. The CDR3 protein is CASSTGHYEQYF. The CDR3 region has the DNA TGTGCCAGCAGCACGGGACACTACGAGCAGTACTTC.

The chain uses TRBV7-2 and TRBJ2-5, with D unresolved. The germline CDR1 and CDR2 sequences are SGHTA and FQGNSA. This CDR3 is built from 11 residues. The V end lost 0 bases, the J end lost 9 bases, and 5 bases lay between the germline ends. The CDR3: CASSLAYAQYF. In DNA form, the CDR3 reads TGTGCCAGCAGCTTAGCGTATGCCCAGTACTTC.

This rearrangement joins TRBV7-2 to TRBJ1-2; no clear D. This CDR3 comprises 13 residues. V was cut by 7 bases and J by 2 bases, with 11 bases left in between. The germline V gene has CDR1 SGHTA and CDR2 FQGNSA. The CDR3: CASTRARNYGYTF. In DNA form, the CDR3 reads TGTGCCAGCACCCGGGCACGGAACTATGGCTACACCTTC.